These T cell receptor beta chains were read from a single sample in a study of blood T cells in healthy people across ages. TCRdb recomputed calls from the 5' RACE reads with MiXCR, one row per CDR3 protein. The sample gives 800,000 to 950,000 distinct CDR3 sequences, roughly 28% of which show up once; roughly a tenth is in the top ten. These same data were also listed under a study on T cells of mothers and their children.

What was sequenced was blood. All receptors derive from a woman aged 35 to 49 in good health. Each CDR3 is given with its conserved first and last residue. D genes are given only for firm matches. Rows give clone size only sometimes, using once, few, many, or a class for an expanded clone.

j_gene: TRBJ2-3; abundance: few; d_gene: TRBD2; v_gene: TRBV2; CDR3aa: CASSRLAGGNTDTQYF; CDR3nt: TGTGCCAGCAGTCGACTAGCGGGGGGGAACACAGATACGCAGTATTTT
j_gene: TRBJ2-7; abundance: -; d_gene: TRBD2; v_gene: TRBV9; CDR3aa: CASSAGVAGYNEQYF; CDR3nt: TGTGCCAGCAGCGCCGGGGTAGCGGGGTACAATGAGCAGTACTTC
j_gene: TRBJ2-5; abundance: many; d_gene: -; v_gene: TRBV4-3; CDR3aa: CASSQYYRVVGQETQYF; CDR3nt: TGCGCCAGCAGCCAATACTACAGGGTTGTAGGACAAGAGACCCAGTACTTC
j_gene: TRBJ2-7; abundance: few; d_gene: -; v_gene: TRBV2; CDR3aa: CASREDGQSSYEQYF; CDR3nt: TGTGCCAGCAGAGAAGACGGGCAGAGCTCCTACGAGCAGTACTTC
j_gene: TRBJ2-5; abundance: -; d_gene: -; v_gene: TRBV5-4; CDR3aa: CASSDALSGGTGETQYF; CDR3nt: TGTGCCAGCAGCGATGCGCTTAGCGGGGGGACAGGGGAGACCCAGTACTTC
j_gene: TRBJ2-3; abundance: -; d_gene: -; v_gene: TRBV20-1; CDR3aa: CSAREGDFTDTQYF; CDR3nt: TGCAGTGCTAGAGAAGGGGACTTCACAGATACGCAGTATTTT
j_gene: TRBJ1-2; abundance: -; d_gene: -; v_gene: TRBV2; CDR3aa: CASGTGGLGYTF; CDR3nt: TGTGCCAGCGGGACTGGGGGCCTCGGCTACACCTTC
j_gene: TRBJ1-2; abundance: few; d_gene: -; v_gene: TRBV12-3/TRBV12-4; CDR3aa: CASSGSPYGYTF; CDR3nt: TGTGCCAGCAGTGGCAGCCCATATGGCTACACCTTC
j_gene: TRBJ2-3; abundance: few; d_gene: -; v_gene: TRBV5-1; CDR3aa: CASSLVGQLGGDTQYF; CDR3nt: TGCGCCAGCAGCTTGGTAGGACAGCTGGGGGGAGATACGCAGTATTTT
j_gene: TRBJ2-3; abundance: -; d_gene: TRBD1; v_gene: TRBV3-1; CDR3aa: CVSSPRDRSTDTQYF; CDR3nt: TGTGTCAGCAGTCCCCGGGACAGGAGCACAGATACGCAGTATTTT
j_gene: TRBJ2-7; abundance: many; d_gene: -; v_gene: TRBV20-1; CDR3aa: CSAREPAEPYF; CDR3nt: TGCAGTGCTAGAGAACCTGCGGAGCCGTACTTC
j_gene: TRBJ2-5; abundance: few; d_gene: TRBD2; v_gene: TRBV7-3; CDR3aa: CASSFNGASGDPQETQYF; CDR3nt: TGTGCCAGCAGTTTCAACGGGGCTAGCGGGGACCCCCAAGAGACCCAGTACTTC
j_gene: TRBJ1-2; abundance: many; d_gene: -; v_gene: TRBV9; CDR3aa: CASSEPVAGISYGYTF; CDR3nt: TGTGCCAGCAGCGAGCCGGTAGCGGGGATCAGCTATGGCTACACCTTC
j_gene: TRBJ2-1; abundance: many; d_gene: TRBD2; v_gene: TRBV29-1; CDR3aa: CSVDASGGDNEQFF; CDR3nt: TGCAGCGTTGATGCTAGCGGGGGAGACAATGAGCAGTTCTTC
j_gene: TRBJ2-7; abundance: many; d_gene: TRBD2; v_gene: TRBV7-2; CDR3aa: CASSPGTSGVQYF; CDR3nt: TGTGCCAGCAGCCCCGGGACTAGCGGGGTGCAGTACTTC
j_gene: TRBJ1-5; abundance: few; d_gene: -; v_gene: TRBV19; CDR3aa: CASSIEASVYSNQPQHF; CDR3nt: TGTGCCAGTAGTATAGAGGCATCTGTTTATAGCAATCAGCCCCAGCATTTT
j_gene: TRBJ2-5; abundance: many; d_gene: TRBD2; v_gene: TRBV5-1; CDR3aa: CASSSLGLAGEETQYF; CDR3nt: TGCGCCAGCAGCTCCCTTGGACTAGCGGGGGAAGAGACCCAGTACTTC
j_gene: TRBJ2-5; abundance: -; d_gene: -; v_gene: TRBV4-2; CDR3aa: CASSQDVLAAQETQYF; CDR3nt: TGTGCCAGCAGCCAAGATGTACTAGCCGCACAAGAGACCCAGTACTTC
j_gene: TRBJ1-1; abundance: -; d_gene: -; v_gene: TRBV7-2; CDR3aa: CASSAQTRGTEAFF; CDR3nt: TGTGCCAGCAGCGCTCAAACGCGGGGCACTGAAGCTTTCTTT
j_gene: TRBJ1-2; abundance: few; d_gene: -; v_gene: TRBV2; CDR3aa: CASSVKKGRVYGYTF; CDR3nt: TGTGCCAGCAGCGTGAAAAAGGGGAGAGTCTATGGCTACACCTTC
j_gene: TRBJ1-2; abundance: many; d_gene: TRBD1; v_gene: TRBV6-4; CDR3aa: CASSAYQGAVYGYTF; CDR3nt: TGTGCCAGCAGTGCGTATCAGGGGGCAGTGTATGGCTACACCTTC
j_gene: TRBJ2-7; abundance: many; d_gene: TRBD1; v_gene: TRBV3-1; CDR3aa: CASSQPGTGYYEQYF; CDR3nt: TGTGCCAGCAGCCAGCCTGGGACAGGGTATTACGAGCAGTACTTC
j_gene: TRBJ2-1; abundance: -; d_gene: -; v_gene: TRBV5-1; CDR3aa: CASSFERDNGQFF; CDR3nt: TGCGCCAGCAGCTTCGAGCGGGACAATGGGCAGTTCTTC
j_gene: TRBJ1-5; abundance: many; d_gene: -; v_gene: TRBV10-3; CDR3aa: CAIRSGLESNQPQHF; CDR3nt: TGTGCCATCAGATCCGGACTTGAGAGCAATCAGCCCCAGCATTTT
j_gene: TRBJ2-1; abundance: few; d_gene: TRBD2; v_gene: TRBV7-3; CDR3aa: CASSRSLSGGAPKNNEQFF; CDR3nt: TGTGCCAGCAGCCGTTCGTTGAGCGGGGGGGCCCCAAAGAACAATGAGCAGTTCTTC
j_gene: TRBJ2-7; abundance: many; d_gene: -; v_gene: TRBV4-3; CDR3aa: CASSQVDGYEQYF; CDR3nt: TGCGCCAGCAGCCAAGTAGATGGGTACGAGCAGTACTTC
j_gene: TRBJ2-7; abundance: many; d_gene: -; v_gene: TRBV4-3; CDR3aa: CASSQGVGRYEQYF; CDR3nt: TGCGCCAGCAGCCAAGGTGTAGGACGCTACGAGCAGTACTTC
j_gene: TRBJ2-5; abundance: -; d_gene: -; v_gene: TRBV2; CDR3aa: CASLPGRPFNEQYF; CDR3nt: TGTGCCAGTTTACCGGGACGGCCATTCAATGAGCAGTACTTC
j_gene: TRBJ2-3; abundance: -; d_gene: TRBD2; v_gene: TRBV5-1; CDR3aa: CASSLVASGLTDTQYF; CDR3nt: TGCGCCAGCAGCTTGGTGGCTAGCGGACTCACAGATACGCAGTATTTT
j_gene: TRBJ2-3; abundance: -; d_gene: -; v_gene: TRBV12-3/TRBV12-4; CDR3aa: CASTPIPGVHSTDTQYF; CDR3nt: TGTGCCAGCACCCCGATTCCTGGTGTACATAGCACAGATACGCAGTATTTT
j_gene: TRBJ2-7; abundance: many; d_gene: TRBD1; v_gene: TRBV5-1; CDR3aa: CASSVGQSSYEQYF; CDR3nt: TGCGCCAGCAGCGTGGGACAGAGCTCCTACGAGCAGTACTTC
j_gene: TRBJ2-3; abundance: -; d_gene: -; v_gene: TRBV5-1; CDR3aa: CASSLVGRGTDTQYF; CDR3nt: TGCGCCAGCAGCTTGGTGGGGCGGGGCACAGATACGCAGTATTTT
j_gene: TRBJ2-4; abundance: -; d_gene: TRBD1; v_gene: TRBV6-8; CDR3aa: CASSPPGQVAKNIQYF; CDR3nt: TGTGCCAGCAGCCCCCCGGGACAGGTGGCCAAAAACATTCAGTACTTC
j_gene: TRBJ2-7; abundance: few; d_gene: -; v_gene: TRBV4-1; CDR3aa: CASRQVGVAERSYEQYF; CDR3nt: TGCGCCAGCAGACAGGTAGGGGTAGCAGAGAGGAGCTACGAGCAGTACTTC
j_gene: TRBJ1-3; abundance: -; d_gene: TRBD1; v_gene: TRBV9; CDR3aa: CASSVRQGTSGNTIYF; CDR3nt: TGTGCCAGCAGCGTTAGACAGGGAACTTCTGGAAACACCATATATTTT